A selection of T cell receptor beta chains follows, all from one sample in a study of human T cells and chemical hapten exposure. Via MiXCR, TCRdb re-called the RACE reads, giving one row per CDR3 protein. The repertoire holds 60,000 to 80,000 distinct CDR3 sequences, approximately 6.7% seen once, with about 1.5% in the top ten. Material: whole blood, obtained in connection with sensitization to the hapten diphenylcyclopropenone (DPC). The receptors here all came from a woman under 40 with alopecia areata. Some clones in this sample may be carry-over from other donors' samples. Each CDR3 is given with its conserved first and last residue. Each record gives: J gene, V gene, clone size, D gene, CDR3 protein, CDR3 DNA. The D gene is left open where the match is weak. Clone size is given for some rows only: seen once, a few or many times, or a class if the clone is expanded.

TRBJ2-6	TRBV14	many	.	CASSQGFRSGANVLTF	TGTGCCAGCAGCCAAGGGTTCCGGTCTGGGGCCAACGTCCTGACTTTC
TRBJ2-5	TRBV6-2/TRBV6-3	many	TRBD2	CASSYSSSGEETQYF	TGTGCCAGCAGTTACTCGTCTAGCGGGGAAGAGACCCAGTACTTC
TRBJ1-4	TRBV27	many	.	CASKRVSTGLVRSATNEKLFF	TGTGCCAGCAAAAGAGTATCGACAGGTTTGGTACGGAGTGCAACTAATGAAAAACTGTTTTTT
TRBJ2-5	TRBV6-5	.	TRBD2	CASSYAGGETQYF	TGTGCCAGCAGTTACGCGGGGGGAGAGACCCAGTACTTC
TRBJ1-6	TRBV27	many	TRBD1	CASSFGDRVNSPLHF	TGTGCCAGCAGTTTTGGGGACAGGGTGAACTCACCCCTCCACTTT
TRBJ2-3	TRBV6-5	.	TRBD1	CASQLTGTGTDTQYF	TGTGCCAGCCAACTTACCGGGACAGGGACAGATACGCAGTATTTT
TRBJ2-5	TRBV9	few	TRBD1	CASSVVEGQGETQYF	TGTGCCAGCAGCGTAGTGGAAGGACAGGGGGAGACCCAGTACTTC
TRBJ1-3	TRBV20-1	few	.	CSARVGNSGNTIYF	TGCAGTGCTAGAGTAGGAAACTCTGGAAACACCATATATTTT
TRBJ1-3	TRBV19	.	.	CASSRVFGNTIYF	TGTGCCAGTAGCCGGGTATTTGGAAACACCATATATTTT
TRBJ1-6	TRBV6-5	few	.	CASSLTGRNSPLHF	TGTGCCAGCAGTTTAACAGGCCGGAATTCACCCCTCCACTTT
TRBJ1-3	TRBV11-2	.	TRBD1	CASNVGQGNTIYF	TGTGCCAGCAATGTGGGACAGGGAAACACCATATATTTT
TRBJ2-1	TRBV2	.	TRBD1	CASSEWDRGYYNEQFF	TGTGCCAGCAGTGAGTGGGACAGGGGCTACTACAATGAGCAGTTCTTC
TRBJ1-5	TRBV20-1	.	.	CSARAVEAENQPQHF	TGCAGTGCTAGAGCGGTAGAGGCTGAAAATCAGCCCCAGCATTTT
TRBJ1-1	TRBV29-1	many	.	CSVTGAQMNTEAFF	TGCAGCGTGACAGGAGCTCAAATGAACACTGAAGCTTTCTTT
TRBJ1-2	TRBV7-9	many	.	CASSFTGIDGYTF	TGTGCCAGCAGCTTTACAGGGATTGATGGCTACACCTTC
TRBJ2-6	TRBV5-1	many	.	CASSLEITGANVLTF	TGCGCCAGCAGCTTGGAAATAACTGGGGCCAACGTCCTGACTTTC
TRBJ2-7	TRBV20-1	many	TRBD2	CSARAPTSGGAYEQYF	TGCAGTGCTAGAGCTCCGACTAGCGGGGGGGCCTACGAGCAGTACTTC
TRBJ1-2	TRBV11-2	many	.	CASSLRRDTGYTF	TGTGCCAGCAGCTTACGCCGGGACACAGGATACACCTTC
TRBJ1-5	TRBV7-9	many	.	CAGQTGHQPQHF	TGTGCTGGGCAGACGGGGCATCAGCCCCAGCATTTT
TRBJ2-3	TRBV12-3/TRBV12-4	many	TRBD2	CASSSLAGGPWDTQYF	TGTGCCAGCAGTTCTCTAGCGGGGGGGCCATGGGATACGCAGTATTTT
TRBJ2-2	TRBV12-3/TRBV12-4	many	.	CASSPLQGNTGELFF	TGTGCCAGCAGTCCCCTCCAGGGGAACACCGGGGAGCTGTTTTTT
TRBJ2-7	TRBV11-2	many	TRBD2	CASSLERVSGGGEQYF	TGTGCCAGCAGCTTAGAGCGTGTAAGCGGGGGCGGCGAGCAGTACTTC
TRBJ2-1	TRBV24-1	many	TRBD1	CATSDLGRTGKFF	TGTGCCACCAGTGATTTAGGAAGGACAGGAAAGTTCTTC
TRBJ2-1	TRBV4-2	many	TRBD2	CASSQVGRGGYAASEQFF	TGTGCCAGCAGCCAAGTGGGGCGGGGGGGCTATGCAGCGAGTGAGCAGTTCTTC
TRBJ2-5	TRBV7-8	.	.	CASRTTGLETQYF	TGTGCCAGCAGGACAACAGGTCTTGAGACCCAGTACTTC
TRBJ2-2	TRBV7-8	many	TRBD2	CASSLLGLAGGFNTGELFF	TGTGCCAGCAGCTTACTGGGACTAGCGGGCGGCTTTAACACCGGGGAGCTGTTTTTT
TRBJ1-1	TRBV4-1	.	.	CASSHGSYTEAFF	TGCGCCAGCAGCCATGGTAGTTACACTGAAGCTTTCTTT
TRBJ2-1	TRBV7-6	many	TRBD1	CASSQQGSYNEQFF	TGTGCCAGCAGCCAACAGGGGTCCTACAATGAGCAGTTCTTC
TRBJ2-7	TRBV28	.	.	CASSLWVGSSEQYF	TGTGCCAGCAGTTTATGGGTCGGGTCCTCGGAGCAGTACTTC
TRBJ2-7	TRBV10-3	many	TRBD1	CAISRPGTGNILYEQYF	TGTGCCATCAGCCGACCCGGGACAGGCAATATCTTGTACGAGCAGTACTTC
TRBJ2-5	TRBV3-1	many	.	CASSQEVVGIGETQYF	TGTGCCAGCAGCCAAGAAGTCGTGGGGATTGGAGAGACCCAGTACTTC
TRBJ1-2	TRBV12-3/TRBV12-4	few	.	CASSFSRRAYGYTF	TGTGCCAGCAGTTTCTCGCGAAGGGCCTATGGCTACACCTTC
TRBJ1-5	TRBV6-1	many	TRBD1	CASSRPSGQGNQPQHF	TGTGCCAGCAGTAGACCTTCAGGACAGGGGAATCAGCCCCAGCATTTT
TRBJ1-2	TRBV19	many	.	CASTLGHLVGGYGYTF	TGTGCCAGTACCCTAGGACACCTTGTAGGAGGCTATGGCTACACCTTC
TRBJ2-6	TRBV7-9	many	.	CASSDLDRYSGANVLTF	TGTGCCAGCAGCGACCTGGACCGCTACTCTGGGGCCAACGTCCTGACTTTC
TRBJ2-1	TRBV24-1	many	.	CATSDPSYDEQFF	TGTGCCACCAGTGATCCCTCCTACGATGAGCAGTTCTTC
TRBJ1-1	TRBV5-1	many	.	CASRTPPDKAFF	TGCGCCAGCAGGACGCCTCCGGATAAAGCTTTCTTT
TRBJ2-7	TRBV6-2/TRBV6-3	few	TRBD1	CASGRGGGIYEQYF	TGTGCCAGCGGTAGAGGGGGCGGTATTTACGAGCAGTACTTC
TRBJ2-7	TRBV6-1	many	.	CASSSTGISYEQYF	TGTGCCAGCAGTAGCACAGGGATTTCCTACGAGCAGTACTTC
TRBJ2-7	TRBV18	many	.	CASSPPSGISYEQYF	TGTGCCAGCTCACCACCTTCAGGGATTTCCTACGAGCAGTACTTC
TRBJ1-2	TRBV3-1	few	.	CASSRTENNYGYTF	TGTGCCAGCAGCCGGACAGAGAATAACTATGGCTACACCTTC
TRBJ1-5	TRBV6-5	many	.	CASSPLGFYSNQPQHF	TGTGCCAGCAGTCCCCTGGGATTCTATAGCAATCAGCCCCAGCATTTT
TRBJ2-2	TRBV5-1	few	.	CASSGVGANTGELFF	TGCGCCAGCAGCGGGGTCGGGGCGAACACCGGGGAGCTGTTTTTT
TRBJ2-5	TRBV7-3	many	TRBD2	CASSLTGGGQETQYF	TGTGCCAGCAGCTTAACGGGCGGGGGTCAAGAGACCCAGTACTTC
TRBJ1-1	TRBV18	.	.	CASSPPGVVEAFF	TGTGCCAGCTCACCACCGGGGGTGGTCGAGGCTTTCTTT
TRBJ1-1	TRBV10-3	many	.	CAINQRGEEAFF	TGTGCCATCAATCAAAGGGGGGAAGAAGCTTTCTTT
TRBJ1-2	TRBV5-1	.	TRBD1	CASSGTGGPYGYTF	TGCGCCAGCAGCGGGACAGGGGGGCCCTATGGCTACACCTTC
TRBJ2-6	TRBV20-1	many	.	CSARRNEGRRLSGANVLTF	TGCAGTGCTAGACGGAATGAGGGCAGGCGACTGTCTGGGGCCAACGTCCTGACTTTC
TRBJ2-3	TRBV5-1	.	.	CASSLGRGGAITDTQYF	TGCGCCAGCAGCTTGGGGAGGGGGGGGGCCATCACAGATACGCAGTATTTT
TRBJ2-3	TRBV2	many	TRBD2	CASSAGLAVSTDTQYF	TGTGCCAGCAGTGCCGGACTAGCGGTGAGCACAGATACGCAGTATTTT
TRBJ1-3	TRBV20-1	many	.	CSAARGSSGNTIYF	TGCAGTGCCGCTAGGGGAAGCTCTGGAAACACCATATATTTT
TRBJ2-1	TRBV6-2/TRBV6-3	many	TRBD2	CASSYQTGSGGNEQFF	TGTGCCAGCAGTTACCAAACGGGTAGCGGGGGGAATGAGCAGTTCTTC
TRBJ2-6	TRBV5-4	.	.	CASSFSSGTNVLTF	TGTGCCAGCAGCTTTAGCTCTGGGACCAACGTCCTGACTTTC
TRBJ1-1	TRBV10-3	many	.	CAITPTDLTTEAFF	TGTGCCATCACCCCGACAGATCTGACCACTGAAGCTTTCTTT
TRBJ2-6	TRBV6-2/TRBV6-3	many	.	CASSYSIGQGRISGANVLTF	TGTGCCAGCAGTTACTCGATCGGGCAGGGACGGATCTCTGGGGCCAACGTCCTGACTTTC
TRBJ1-1	TRBV20-1	many	TRBD1	CSASWQGVVGTEAFF	TGCAGTGCTAGTTGGCAGGGGGTAGTTGGTACTGAAGCTTTCTTT
TRBJ2-7	TRBV3-1	many	.	CASSPGRGAGQYF	TGTGCCAGCAGCCCAGGCAGGGGCGCGGGGCAGTACTTC
TRBJ1-1	TRBV4-2	many	TRBD1	CASSQATGGPTEAFF	TGTGCCAGCAGCCAGGCTACAGGGGGCCCCACTGAAGCTTTCTTT
TRBJ2-3	TRBV9	few	.	CASSVGQAGTDTQYF	TGTGCCAGCAGCGTAGGACAGGCGGGCACAGATACGCAGTATTTT